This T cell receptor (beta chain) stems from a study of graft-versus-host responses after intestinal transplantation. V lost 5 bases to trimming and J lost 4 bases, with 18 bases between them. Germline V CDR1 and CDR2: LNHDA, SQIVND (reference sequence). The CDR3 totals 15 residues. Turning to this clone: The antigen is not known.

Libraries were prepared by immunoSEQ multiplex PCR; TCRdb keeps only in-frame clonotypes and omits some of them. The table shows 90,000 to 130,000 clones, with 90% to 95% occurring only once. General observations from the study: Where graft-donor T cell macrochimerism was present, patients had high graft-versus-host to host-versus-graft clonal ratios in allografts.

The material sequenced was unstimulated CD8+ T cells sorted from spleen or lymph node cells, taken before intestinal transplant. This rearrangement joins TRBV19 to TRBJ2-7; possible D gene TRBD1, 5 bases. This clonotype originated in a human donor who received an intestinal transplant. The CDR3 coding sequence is TGTGCCAGTAGTTTTGGGGCAGGAGCAACTTACGAGCAGTACTTC. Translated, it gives CASSFGAGATYEQYF.